Reported below is one TCR beta chain. These data belong to a study of blood T cell repertoires in COVID-19. On the study more broadly: The origin of the acute and convalescent COVID-19 samples was the United States, Italy and Spain. PBMCs, B-cell-depleted T cells, or T cells were the source of the cDNA or gDNA that made up the material.

Germline loops: CDR1 MNHEY, CDR2 SMNVEV (reference sequence). This CDR3 is 15 amino acids long. V was cut by 3 bases and J by 4 bases, with 16 bases left in between. Per the original data handling: The authors estimated nucleated cell counts from reference gene primer amplification. The protocol was immunoSEQ multiplex PCR, while the TCRdb copy is restricted to in-frame clones and leaves out a portion. V and J calls and clone size are as listed in that table; D and trimming were resolved from the DNA. The sample lists 250,000 to 350,000 clones, more than 85% occurring once. Among Cohort 3 donors, those recovered had two negative PCRs, clearance, or symptom resolution.

The sequence derives from a woman aged 25 to 39 who had recovered from COVID-19. Material: PBMCs or T cells enriched from blood (not recorded which). The V gene is TRBV27, the J gene TRBJ2-7, with D perhaps matching TRBD1 (6 bases). The CDR3 region has the DNA TGTGCCAGCAGTTTGCAGAGCGGCAGGGGTTACGAGCAGTACTTC. It codes for CASSLQSGRGYEQYF.